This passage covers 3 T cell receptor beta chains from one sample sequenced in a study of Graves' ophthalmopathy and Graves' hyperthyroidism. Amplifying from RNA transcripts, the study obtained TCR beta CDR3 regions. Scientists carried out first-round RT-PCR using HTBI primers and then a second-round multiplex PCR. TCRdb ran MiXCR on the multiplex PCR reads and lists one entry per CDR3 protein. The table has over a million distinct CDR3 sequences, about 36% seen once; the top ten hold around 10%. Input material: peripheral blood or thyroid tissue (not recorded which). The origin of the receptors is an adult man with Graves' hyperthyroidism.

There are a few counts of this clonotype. DNA of the CDR3: TGTGCCAGCAGTCCTACTAGCGGGGAATTCTACGAGCAGTACTTC. It specifies CASSPTSGEFYEQYF. The chain links TRBV5-8 to TRBJ2-7; 10 nucleotides match TRBD2. V shed 5 bases and J 3 bases; nucleotides not matched to a gene: 8. This CDR3 has 15 residues. Germline assignment: CDR1 SGHTS and CDR2 YDEGEE. The variable domain in full, with the rest retrieved from reference TRBV5-8 and TRBJ2-7, is EAGVTQSPTHLIKTRGQQATLRCSPISGHTSVYWYQQALGLGLQFLLWYDEGEERNRGNFPPRFSGRQFPNYSSELNVNALELEDSALYLCASSPTSGEFYEQYFGPGTRLTVT.

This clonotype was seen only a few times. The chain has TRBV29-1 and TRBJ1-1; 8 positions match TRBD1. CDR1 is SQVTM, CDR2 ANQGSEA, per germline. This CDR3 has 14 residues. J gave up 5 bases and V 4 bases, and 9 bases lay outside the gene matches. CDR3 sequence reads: CSVVTGGGSTEAFF. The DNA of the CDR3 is TGCAGCGTTGTCACAGGGGGAGGTAGTACTGAAGCTTTCTTT.

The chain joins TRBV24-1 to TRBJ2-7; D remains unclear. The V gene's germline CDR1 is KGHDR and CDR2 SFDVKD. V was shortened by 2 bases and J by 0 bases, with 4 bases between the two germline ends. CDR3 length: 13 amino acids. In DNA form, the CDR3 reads TGTGCCACCAGTGATTGGGACTCCTACGAGCAGTACTTC. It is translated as CATSDWDSYEQYF.